This is a list of T cell receptor beta chains from one sample in a study of radiotherapy plus CTLA-4 blockade in lung cancer. Profiled with immunoSEQ multiplex PCR; TCRdb holds only in-frame clones, not every one. The sample holds roughly 77,000 clones, roughly four fifths seen once. The starting material was peripheral blood, obtained from a patient treated with radiotherapy plus ipilimumab. The origin of the receptors is a human donor with non-small cell lung cancer whose response to radiotherapy plus ipilimumab could not be evaluated. Each CDR3 is given with its conserved first and last residue. The order of the fields is clone size, D gene, J gene, V gene, CDR3 protein, CDR3 DNA. The D gene is left open where the match is weak. A row's size may be missing; if present it is once, few, many or a size class.

clone_size: -; d_call: -; j_call: TRBJ2-2; v_call: TRBV5-4; cdr3_aa: CASSLARNTGELFF; cdr3_nt: TGTGCCAGCAGCTTGGCCAGGAACACCGGGGAGCTGTTTTTT
clone_size: -; d_call: TRBD1; j_call: TRBJ2-2; v_call: TRBV27; cdr3_aa: CASHRDRGNTGELFF; cdr3_nt: TGTGCCAGCCACCGGGACAGGGGGAACACCGGGGAGCTGTTTTTT
clone_size: few; d_call: TRBD1; j_call: TRBJ2-7; v_call: TRBV28; cdr3_aa: CASSFRQGAYEQYF; cdr3_nt: TGTGCCAGCAGTTTTCGGCAGGGGGCCTACGAGCAGTACTTC
clone_size: -; d_call: -; j_call: TRBJ2-5; v_call: TRBV4-2; cdr3_aa: CASSQVPGLEETQYF; cdr3_nt: TGTGCCAGCAGCCAAGTTCCGGGACTGGAGGAGACCCAGTACTTC
clone_size: -; d_call: -; j_call: TRBJ2-2; v_call: TRBV6-5; cdr3_aa: CASRASATGELFF; cdr3_nt: TGTGCCAGCAGGGCCAGTGCCACCGGGGAGCTGTTTTTT
clone_size: -; d_call: -; j_call: TRBJ2-5; v_call: TRBV5-4; cdr3_aa: CASSTDRFQETQYF; cdr3_nt: TGTGCCAGCAGTACAGACAGGTTCCAAGAGACCCAGTACTTC
clone_size: -; d_call: TRBD1; j_call: TRBJ2-3; v_call: TRBV4-2; cdr3_aa: CASSHSGQSTDTQYF; cdr3_nt: TGTGCCAGCAGCCATTCGGGACAGAGCACAGATACGCAGTATTTT
clone_size: -; d_call: -; j_call: TRBJ2-7; v_call: TRBV6-1; cdr3_aa: CASSDRGYEQYF; cdr3_nt: TGTGCCAGCAGTGACCGGGGTTACGAGCAGTACTTC
clone_size: once; d_call: -; j_call: TRBJ1-3; v_call: TRBV2; cdr3_aa: CASNFGSGNTIYF; cdr3_nt: TGTGCCAGTAATTTCGGGTCTGGAAACACCATATATTTT
clone_size: -; d_call: -; j_call: TRBJ1-3; v_call: TRBV5-1; cdr3_aa: CASSLSTDHSGNTIYF; cdr3_nt: TGCGCCAGCAGTCTCTCGACAGATCACTCTGGAAACACCATATATTTT
clone_size: -; d_call: TRBD1; j_call: TRBJ1-5; v_call: TRBV30; cdr3_aa: CAWSRTGYNQPQHF; cdr3_nt: TGTGCCTGGAGCCGGACAGGGTACAATCAGCCCCAGCATTTT
clone_size: once; d_call: TRBD1; j_call: TRBJ2-7; v_call: TRBV2; cdr3_aa: CASSVGTGTYEQYF; cdr3_nt: TGTGCCAGCAGCGTGGGGACAGGGACCTACGAGCAGTACTTC
clone_size: -; d_call: TRBD1; j_call: TRBJ1-5; v_call: TRBV28; cdr3_aa: CASSRTGNQPQHF; cdr3_nt: TGTGCCAGCAGTCGGACAGGTAATCAGCCCCAGCATTTT
clone_size: -; d_call: TRBD1; j_call: TRBJ2-6; v_call: TRBV19; cdr3_aa: CASSTGQGFPGANVLTF; cdr3_nt: TGTGCCAGTAGTACGGGACAGGGCTTCCCTGGGGCCAACGTCCTGACTTTC
clone_size: once; d_call: -; j_call: TRBJ2-1; v_call: TRBV9; cdr3_aa: CASSVGRVSSYNEQFF; cdr3_nt: TGTGCCAGCAGCGTAGGGCGGGTTAGCTCCTACAATGAGCAGTTCTTC
clone_size: -; d_call: TRBD2; j_call: TRBJ2-7; v_call: TRBV6-6; cdr3_aa: CASSRKRGEDPHEQYF; cdr3_nt: TGTGCCAGCAGTAGAAAGCGGGGGGAGGATCCCCACGAGCAGTACTTC
clone_size: -; d_call: TRBD1; j_call: TRBJ2-7; v_call: TRBV25-1; cdr3_aa: CASSDRDRDGYEQYF; cdr3_nt: TGTGCCAGCAGTGACCGGGACAGGGACGGCTACGAGCAGTACTTC
clone_size: -; d_call: TRBD2; j_call: TRBJ2-7; v_call: TRBV10-1; cdr3_aa: CARYRGGFPYEQYF; cdr3_nt: TGCGCCAGGTACCGGGGGGGGTTCCCCTACGAGCAGTACTTC
clone_size: -; d_call: -; j_call: TRBJ2-6; v_call: TRBV7-3; cdr3_aa: CASSSRGGGANVLTF; cdr3_nt: TGTGCCAGCAGCTCCAGGGGTGGTGGGGCCAACGTCCTGACTTTC
clone_size: -; d_call: TRBD1; j_call: TRBJ2-3; v_call: TRBV2; cdr3_aa: CASKGNTGTGVMDTQYF; cdr3_nt: TGTGCCAGCAAGGGGAACACGGGGACAGGGGTCATGGATACGCAGTATTTT
clone_size: once; d_call: TRBD2; j_call: TRBJ2-7; v_call: TRBV18; cdr3_aa: CASSPRDRGGEQYF; cdr3_nt: TGTGCCAGCTCACCACGGGACCGCGGGGGCGAGCAGTACTTC
clone_size: -; d_call: -; j_call: TRBJ1-5; v_call: TRBV28; cdr3_aa: CASSFPPNNQPQHF; cdr3_nt: TGTGCCAGCAGTTTTCCCCCTAACAATCAGCCCCAGCATTTT
clone_size: -; d_call: TRBD1; j_call: TRBJ1-3; v_call: TRBV29-1; cdr3_aa: CSVADRAGNTIYF; cdr3_nt: TGCAGCGTCGCGGACAGGGCTGGAAACACCATATATTTT
clone_size: -; d_call: TRBD2; j_call: TRBJ2-2; v_call: TRBV11-3; cdr3_aa: CASSLTSGNTGELFF; cdr3_nt: TGTGCCAGCAGCTTAACTAGCGGGAACACCGGGGAGCTGTTTTTT
clone_size: -; d_call: TRBD1; j_call: TRBJ2-7; v_call: TRBV6-1; cdr3_aa: CASSELSRGNWLEQYF; cdr3_nt: TGTGCCAGCAGTGAACTGTCCAGGGGGAACTGGCTAGAGCAGTACTTC
clone_size: -; d_call: TRBD2; j_call: TRBJ2-3; v_call: TRBV7-9; cdr3_aa: CASSLHGGGTDTQYF; cdr3_nt: TGTGCCAGCAGCTTACACGGGGGGGGAACAGATACGCAGTATTTT
clone_size: -; d_call: TRBD2; j_call: TRBJ2-3; v_call: TRBV6-5; cdr3_aa: CASSYSGGSDTQYF; cdr3_nt: TGTGCCAGCAGTTACAGCGGGGGGTCAGATACGCAGTATTTT
clone_size: -; d_call: -; j_call: TRBJ1-3; v_call: TRBV21-1; cdr3_aa: CASSKGARAENTIYF; cdr3_nt: TGTGCCAGCAGCAAGGGGGCCCGGGCTGAAAACACCATATATTTT
clone_size: -; d_call: TRBD1; j_call: TRBJ1-4; v_call: TRBV28; cdr3_aa: CASSDRGRDEKLFF; cdr3_nt: TGTGCCAGCAGTGACAGGGGGCGCGATGAAAAACTGTTTTTT
clone_size: -; d_call: -; j_call: TRBJ2-5; v_call: TRBV28; cdr3_aa: CASSSLDTDQETQYF; cdr3_nt: TGTGCCAGCAGTTCCCTGGACACCGACCAAGAGACCCAGTACTTC
clone_size: -; d_call: TRBD1; j_call: TRBJ1-3; v_call: TRBV5-8; cdr3_aa: CASSDWTGFFSGNTIYF; cdr3_nt: TGTGCCAGCAGCGATTGGACAGGCTTTTTCTCTGGAAACACCATATATTTT
clone_size: few; d_call: -; j_call: TRBJ1-1; v_call: TRBV29-1; cdr3_aa: CSVEDWGLEAFF; cdr3_nt: TGCAGCGTTGAAGATTGGGGGCTCGAAGCTTTCTTT
clone_size: -; d_call: -; j_call: TRBJ2-7; v_call: TRBV7-2; cdr3_aa: CASSLVLDTLSYEQYF; cdr3_nt: TGTGCCAGCAGCTTAGTATTGGACACCCTCTCCTACGAGCAGTACTTC
clone_size: -; d_call: -; j_call: TRBJ1-3; v_call: TRBV5-5; cdr3_aa: CASSLDIGSGNTIYF; cdr3_nt: TGTGCCAGCAGCCTCGACATTGGCTCTGGAAACACCATATATTTT
clone_size: few; d_call: TRBD1; j_call: TRBJ2-2; v_call: TRBV9; cdr3_aa: CASSVGGQGANTGELFF; cdr3_nt: TGTGCCAGCAGCGTAGGCGGACAGGGGGCGAACACCGGGGAGCTGTTTTTT
clone_size: once; d_call: -; j_call: TRBJ1-5; v_call: TRBV10-2; cdr3_aa: CASSGQWMMYDQPQHF; cdr3_nt: TGCGCCAGCAGTGGACAGTGGATGATGTACGACCAGCCCCAGCATTTT
clone_size: -; d_call: TRBD1; j_call: TRBJ2-2; v_call: TRBV4-2; cdr3_aa: CASSPRLNRGGTGELFF; cdr3_nt: TGTGCCAGCAGCCCCCGATTAAACAGGGGTGGCACCGGGGAGCTGTTTTTT
clone_size: -; d_call: -; j_call: TRBJ2-1; v_call: TRBV10-1; cdr3_aa: CASRATLDNEQFF; cdr3_nt: TGCGCCAGCAGAGCAACGTTGGACAATGAGCAGTTCTTC
clone_size: -; d_call: -; j_call: TRBJ2-2; v_call: TRBV6-5; cdr3_aa: CASSYSGQRAGELFF; cdr3_nt: TGTGCCAGCAGTTACTCGGGACAGCGGGCTGGGGAGCTGTTTTTT